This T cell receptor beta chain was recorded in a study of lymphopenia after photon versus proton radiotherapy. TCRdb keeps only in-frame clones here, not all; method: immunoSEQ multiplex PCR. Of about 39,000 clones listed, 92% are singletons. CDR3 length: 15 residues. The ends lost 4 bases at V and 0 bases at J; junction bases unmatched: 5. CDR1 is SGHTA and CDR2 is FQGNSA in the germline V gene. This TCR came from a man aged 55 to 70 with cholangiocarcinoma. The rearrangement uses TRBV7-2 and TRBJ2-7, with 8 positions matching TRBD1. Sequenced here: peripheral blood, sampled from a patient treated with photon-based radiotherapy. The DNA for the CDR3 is TGTGCCAGCAGCTATAGACAGGGGATCTCCTACGAGCAGTACTTC. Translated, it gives CASSYRQGISYEQYF.